One and the same sample provided the 8 T cell receptor beta chains below, sequenced in a study of PD-1 blockade in classical Hodgkin lymphoma. Relapse was seen in all patients after autologous stem cell transplantation, and brentuximab vedotin exposure was variable. This table comes from immunoSEQ multiplex PCR, and its TCRdb copy is limited to in-frame clones, with some not included. The repertoire holds 23,000 or so clones, 80% seen once, with 6.5% to 7% in the top ten. The specimen was peripheral blood mononuclear cells (PBMCs), collected at baseline. The receptors stem from a human donor with classical Hodgkin lymphoma.

This clone was detected only once. J is TRBJ1-1 and V is TRBV9; 7 positions agree with TRBD1. Per germline, CDR1 SGDLS and CDR2 YYNGEE. The CDR3 has 16 amino acids. The V and J ends lost 3 bases and 4 bases, in that order; junction bases with no gene match: 12. CDR3 in amino acids: CASSGIGGTLSTEAFF. CDR3 sequence (DNA): TGTGCCAGCAGCGGCATAGGGGGCACGTTGAGCACTGAAGCTTTCTTT.

The chain has TRBV9 and TRBJ2-1; tentatively, D is TRBD1 (6 bases). Trimming stripped 4 bases from V and 4 bases from J, with 18 bases between. Germline CDR1 is SGDLS and CDR2 is YYNGEE. The CDR3 spans 16 residues. The CDR3 DNA sequence: TGTGCCAGCAGCCCAGGGACATCCCAAAAATACAATGAGCAGTTCTTC. This encodes CASSPGTSQKYNEQFF.

This chain uses TRBV5-1 with TRBJ2-5, with a weak D call TRBD1 (5 bases). Trimming took off 2 bases at V and 5 bases at J, with 13 bases between the two ends. CDR1 and CDR2 from the germline V gene are SGHRS and YFSETQ. The CDR3 has 14 residues. The CDR3: CASSLGHGSETQYF. DNA for the CDR3: TGCGCCAGCAGCTTAGGACATGGCAGTGAGACCCAGTACTTC.

V usage is TRBV6-5 and J usage is TRBJ2-5; 8 positions match TRBD1. Germline values: CDR1 MNHEY, CDR2 SVGAGI. The CDR3 is 13 amino acids. Trimming removed 10 bases from V and 0 bases from J; junction bases left unmatched: 4. Here the CDR3 DNA reads TGTGCCACCAGGACAGGGTACCAAGAGACCCAGTACTTC. Translation: CATRTGYQETQYF.

This clone turned up a few times. The chain uses TRBV15 and TRBJ1-2, with 11 nucleotides matching TRBD1. Germline V CDR1 and CDR2: LNHNV, YYDKDF (reference sequence). V lost 1 base, J lost 2 bases, and 3 bases stayed unmatched. The CDR3 covers 16 residues. CDR3 coding DNA: TGTGCCACCAGCAGAGGGGGACAGGGGGTAAACTATGGCTACACCTTC. Translating gives CATSRGGQGVNYGYTF. Full variable domain (outside the CDR3, taken from reference TRBV15 and TRBJ1-2): DAMVIQNPRYQVTQFGKPVTLSCSQTLNHNVMYWYQQKSSQAPKLLFHYYDKDFNNEADTPDNFQSRRPNTSFCFLDIRSPGLGDTAMYLCATSRGGQGVNYGYTFGSGTRLTVV.

The chain is built from TRBV6-1 and TRBJ1-5; D gene ambiguous. The CDR3 spans 15 residues. V was trimmed by 3 bases and J by 4 bases, leaving 13 bases between them. CDR1 is MNHNS and CDR2 is SASEGT in the germline V gene. CDR3 region: CASSEAAGGNQPQHF. DNA for the CDR3: TGTGCCAGCAGTGAGGCGGCAGGCGGGAATCAGCCCCAGCATTTT.

The chain carries TRBV5-6 and TRBJ1-4; D ambiguous. The V gene's germline CDR1 is SGHDT and CDR2 YYEEEE. Trimming pared 2 bases from V and 8 bases from J, leaving 4 bases between. The CDR3 spans 11 residues. This CDR3 reads CASSFGEKLFF. The CDR3 region has the DNA TGTGCCAGCAGCTTTGGGGAAAAACTGTTTTTT.

The rearrangement joins TRBV28 to TRBJ1-1; no definite D call. This CDR3 is built from 14 residues. Trimming pared 8 bases from V and 2 bases from J, leaving 15 bases between. Germline V lookup: CDR1 MDHEN, CDR2 SYDVKM. CDR3 loop: CASEDPSRNTEAFF. The CDR3 nucleotides read TGTGCCAGCGAAGACCCCAGCAGAAACACTGAAGCTTTCTTT. Using reference TRBV28 and TRBJ1-1 for the parts outside the CDR3, the full variable domain is DVKVTQSSRYLVKRTGEKVFLECVQDMDHENMFWYRQDPGLGLRLIYFSYDVKMKEKGDIPEGYSVSREKKERFSLILESASTNQTSMYLCASEDPSRNTEAFFGQGTRLTVV.